A single sample gave rise to the 16 T cell receptor beta chains below, sequenced in a study of identical twins (dated by TCRdb to the mid-2010s). Preparation of the library involved 5' RACE. Sequencing was performed on an Illumina HiSeq 2000. TCRdb trimmed public reads at Q25 via fastp, called clones via MiXCR and kept in-frame beta chains. Identical CDR3 proteins give one entry, which carries the most common genes and DNA. Recorded for this sample are roughly 750,000 distinct CDR3 sequences; 21% of them occurred a single time. Clones ranked in the top ten supply 4.3% of the sample. These data were also reused for a study on T cells expressing NK-cell markers.

What was sequenced was PBMCs. The source is a woman between 18 and 29 years old in good health.

V usage is TRBV7-9 and J usage is TRBJ2-3; TRBD2 matches at 11 bases. The CDR3 sequence is 16 residues long. Germline loops: CDR1 SEHNR, CDR2 FQNEAQ (reference sequence). Trimming cost V 4 bases and J 4 bases; bases outside gene matches: 7. The CDR3 DNA sequence: TGTGCCAGCAGCTCTAGCGGGAGGTCGATCGCAGATACGCAGTATTTT. Encoded protein: CASSSSGRSIADTQYF.

This clonotype was detected only a few times. This sequence joins TRBV9 and TRBJ2-2; a possible D gene is TRBD1 (7 bases). The CDR3 loop spans 16 amino acids. Germline loops: CDR1 SGDLS, CDR2 YYNGEE. Trimming took off 1 base at V and 5 bases at J, with 15 bases between the two ends. The CDR3 protein is CASSVRGGGETGELFF. Written as DNA, the CDR3 is TGTGCCAGCAGCGTACGAGGAGGGGGCGAGACCGGGGAGCTGTTTTTT.

This clonotype was observed a handful of times. J is TRBJ2-1 and V is TRBV7-2; TRBD2 matches 9 bases. The CDR3 contains 17 residues. Per the germline V gene, CDR1 is SGHTA and CDR2 is FQGNSA. V gave up 3 bases and J gave up 4 bases; unmatched junction bases: 10. This CDR3 reads CASSFRLFSGGYNEQFF. For the CDR3, the DNA is TGTGCCAGCAGCTTTAGGTTGTTTAGCGGGGGTTACAATGAGCAGTTCTTC.

This clonotype has only a few counts. The CDR3 nucleotides are TGTGCCAGCAGACCCGAGGGCGCGGGCAATGGCTACACCTTC. Amino acid sequence: CASRPEGAGNGYTF. The rearrangement uses TRBV12-3 or TRBV12-4 and TRBJ1-2, with D uncertain. This CDR3 comprises 14 residues. V was cut by 6 bases and J by 6 bases, with 17 bases left in between.

The chain carries TRBV25-1 and TRBJ2-2; D might be TRBD1 or TRBD2, each matching 5 bases. V gave up 1 base and J gave up 5 bases, with 11 bases separating them. Germline-derived CDR1 and CDR2 are MGHDK and SYGVNS. The CDR3 runs to 15 residues. Written as DNA, the CDR3 is TGTGCCAGCAGTGAATCAATCGGGGCGACCGGGGAGCTGTTTTTT. It is translated as CASSESIGATGELFF.

The sample holds a few counts of this clonotype. This chain uses TRBV20-1 with TRBJ1-1; possible D gene TRBD1, 5 bases. Trimming pared 6 bases from V and 11 bases from J, leaving 16 bases between. The CDR3 sequence is 11 residues long. Germline CDR1 DFQATT, CDR2 SNEGSKA (reference sequence). CDR3 amino acids: CSAVDREGAFF. CDR3 bases: TGCAGTGCCGTCGACCGGGAGGGGGCTTTCTTT.

This clonotype was counted many times. The chain employs TRBV10-1 and TRBJ1-1; 9 bases are a match to TRBD1. Trimming took 6 bases from V and 3 from J; bases not matched to a gene: 8. The CDR3 consists of 15 residues. Germline values: CDR1 WNHNN, CDR2 SYGVQD (reference sequence). The CDR3 spells CASSERQGGDTEAFF. CDR3 bases: TGCGCCAGCAGCGAGCGACAGGGGGGGGACACTGAAGCTTTCTTT.

This clonotype turned up a few times. This rearrangement joins TRBV4-3 to TRBJ1-6, with no clear D. In germline, CDR1 is LGHNA, CDR2 YSLEER. CDR3 length: 17 amino acids. Trimming took off 0 bases at V and 10 bases at J, with 19 bases between the two ends. The CDR3, as DNA: TGCGCCAGCAGCCAAGATCATAGGGTGAGGGTGTTGTCACCCCTCCACTTT. This encodes CASSQDHRVRVLSPLHF.

V gene TRBV9 combines with J gene TRBJ1-4, with D unclear. This CDR3 is 15 amino acids long. The V gene lost 4 bases and the J gene lost 0 bases, with 10 bases spanning the gap. The germline V gene has CDR1 SGDLS and CDR2 YYNGEE. CDR3 sequence (DNA): TGTGCCAGCAGCTCGGCCGGGACAACTAATGAAAAACTGTTTTTT. It translates to CASSSAGTTNEKLFF.

In this sample, this clonotype turned up a few times. CDR3 in amino acids: CASSSVPGAIPDTQYF. Here the CDR3 DNA reads TGTGCCAGCAGCTCGGTCCCAGGGGCCATCCCAGATACGCAGTATTTT. The chain joins TRBV12-3 or TRBV12-4 to TRBJ2-3, with a tentative D call TRBD1 (6 bases). Trimming took off 6 bases at V and 4 bases at J, with 20 bases between the two ends. This CDR3 has 16 amino acids.

J is TRBJ2-5 and V is TRBV12-3 or TRBV12-4; 12 bases fit TRBD2. There are 17 residues in the CDR3. V was clipped by 7 bases and J by 5 bases; unmatched bases: 14. CDR3 region: CASTSGTSGSGGETQYF. The CDR3 bases are TGTGCCAGCACCTCCGGGACTAGCGGGTCAGGGGGGGAGACCCAGTACTTC.

This clonotype came up many times. The chain uses TRBV12-3 or TRBV12-4 and TRBJ2-7, with D perhaps matching TRBD1 (5 bases). The CDR3 contains 17 residues. Trimming took off 4 bases at V and 0 bases at J, with 19 bases between the two ends. The DNA for the CDR3 is TGTGCCAGCAGTTCTCTTACAGGATCCCTAGGCTCCTACGAGCAGTACTTC. Its protein is CASSSLTGSLGSYEQYF.

This clonotype was counted a few times. The chain recombines TRBV12-3 or TRBV12-4 with TRBJ1-6, with D maybe TRBD1 (5 bases). With 1 base removed from V and 10 bases from J, the gap between germline ends came to 14 bases. The CDR3 loop spans 15 amino acids. The DNA of the CDR3 is TGTGCCAGCAGTTTAGGAGCAGGGCTGGGGTCACCCCTCCACTTT. Translating it yields CASSLGAGLGSPLHF.

This clonotype was picked up many times. The chain joins TRBV20-1 to TRBJ2-5; D is possibly TRBD1 or TRBD2 (6 bases each). There are 12 residues in the CDR3. Trimming pared 6 bases from V and 1 base from J, leaving 9 bases between. Germline V gene data show CDR1 as DFQATT and CDR2 as SNEGSKA (reference sequence). The CDR3 sequence: CSARDIQETQYF. The CDR3, as DNA: TGCAGTGCGCGGGACATCCAAGAGACCCAGTACTTC.

The chain has TRBV5-5 and TRBJ1-2; D may be TRBD1 (5 bases). V was pared by 0 bases and J by 7 bases, with 25 bases between. The CDR3 sequence is 18 residues long. CDR1 is SGHKS and CDR2 is YYEKEE in the germline V gene (reference sequence). The CDR3 here is CASSLVISVGRTPGGYTF. For the CDR3, the DNA is TGTGCCAGCAGCTTGGTGATCTCCGTGGGGCGGACCCCTGGTGGCTACACCTTC.

This sequence joins TRBV18 and TRBJ1-2; 7 bases map to TRBD1. This CDR3 has 13 amino acids. Germline CDR1 and CDR2: KGHSH and LQKENI. The V and J ends lost 3 bases and 8 bases, in that order; junction bases with no gene match: 6. The CDR3: CASSPMGQPGYTF. DNA of the CDR3: TGTGCCAGCTCACCGATGGGACAGCCAGGCTACACCTTC.